What follows are 14 T cell receptor beta chains derived from one specimen sequenced in a study of STAT5B mutations in CD4+ large granular lymphocyte leukemia. Here immunoSEQ multiplex PCR was the method, and the copy in TCRdb shows in-frame clones only, minus some. Among 45,000 to 50,000 clones listed, more than 65% were seen once. The sample was CD4+ T cells from blood buffy coats. All receptors derive from a human donor in good health.

Only a few counts were recorded for this clone. The chain carries TRBV10-1 and TRBJ1-2, with D perhaps TRBD1 (5 bases). Between the trimmed V and J ends, which lost 6 bases and 4 bases, there was a span of 12 bases. There are 13 residues in the CDR3. The germline gives CDR1 WNHNN, CDR2 SYGVQD (reference sequence). The CDR3 loop is CASSEGRRYGYTF. The CDR3 DNA is TGCGCCAGCAGCGAGGGACGGCGCTATGGCTACACCTTC.

The DNA of the CDR3 is TGTGCCAGCACCGGGACAGGGGACGGCACTGAAGCTTTCTTT. Its translation: CASTGTGDGTEAFF. The rearrangement joins TRBV28 to TRBJ1-1; 10 positions agree with TRBD1. The V gene's germline CDR1 is MDHEN and CDR2 SYDVKM. The CDR3 sequence is 14 residues long. The trim removed 7 bases at V and 4 bases at J, leaving 6 bases unmatched.

The CDR3 reads CASSRPGTAEAFF. The CDR3 DNA sequence: TGTGCCAGCAGCCGGCCGGGGACCGCTGAAGCTTTCTTT. The J gene is TRBJ1-1, the V gene TRBV11-3; D perhaps matches TRBD1 (5 bases). This CDR3 region has 13 residues. The V gene lost 5 bases and the J gene lost 6 bases, with 13 bases spanning the gap. Germline V gives CDR1 SGHNT, CDR2 YENEEA. The whole variable domain, filled in from reference TRBV11-3 and TRBJ1-1, reads EAGVVQSPRYKIIEKKQPVAFWCNPISGHNTLYWYLQNLGQGPELLIRYENEEAVDDSQLPKDRFSAERLKGVDSTLKIQPAELGDSAVYLCASSRPGTAEAFFGQGTRLTVV.

This clone has a handful of counts. The chain combines TRBV10-3 with TRBJ1-1; the match to TRBD1 covers 11 bases. The V gene end was trimmed by 2 bases and the J gene end by 4 bases; junction bases not matched to a gene: 9. The CDR3 totals 17 residues. Germline loops: CDR1 ENHRY, CDR2 SYGVKD. CDR3 in DNA: TGTGCCATCAGTGAGATTAGATTTGGGACAGGGGGCACTGAAGCTTTCTTT. Amino acid sequence: CAISEIRFGTGGTEAFF.

V gene TRBV28 combines with J gene TRBJ1-2; no firm D call. Deletions cut 8 bases from V and 5 bases from J, with 15 bases between. This CDR3 spans 13 amino acids. Germline V CDR1 and CDR2: MDHEN, SYDVKM. The CDR3 sequence is CASAEPTDYGYTF. DNA for the CDR3: TGTGCCAGCGCTGAGCCGACTGATTATGGCTACACCTTC.

The gene calls are TRBV5-1 and TRBJ2-3; D not certain. This CDR3 comprises 13 residues. Germline-derived CDR1 and CDR2 are SGHRS and YFSETQ. The ends were cut back, 4 bases at V and 2 bases at J, with 8 bases in the middle. CDR3 amino acids: CASSLSSTDTQYF. DNA for the CDR3: TGCGCCAGCAGCCTGTCGTCCACAGATACGCAGTATTTT.

The chain recombines TRBV7-3 with TRBJ2-1; D possibly corresponds to TRBD1 (6 bases). Germline V lookup: CDR1 SGHTA, CDR2 FQGTGA. The ends were cut back, 4 bases at V and 9 bases at J, with 13 bases in the middle. This CDR3 comprises 13 residues. The CDR3: CASSSILGGEQFF. CDR3 in DNA: TGTGCCAGCAGCTCAATCCTAGGGGGTGAGCAGTTCTTC.

This chain joins TRBV6-5 and TRBJ2-1; 9 nucleotides line up with TRBD1. After removal of 2 bases from V and 8 bases from J, the junction contained 7 bases not matched to a gene. CDR3 length: 15 residues. Germline lookup yields CDR1 MNHEY and CDR2 SVGAGI. The chain's CDR3 is CASSYGQGSVYEQFF. DNA for the CDR3: TGTGCCAGCAGTTACGGACAGGGGTCGGTTTATGAGCAGTTCTTC.

The J gene is TRBJ2-5, the V gene TRBV30, with D perhaps TRBD1 or TRBD2 (5 bases each). This CDR3 comprises 15 residues. Between the trimmed V and J ends, which lost 4 bases and 4 bases, there was a span of 19 bases. Germline V gives CDR1 GTSNPN, CDR2 SVGIG (reference sequence). CDR3 bases: TGTGCCTGGAATTCTATCCCAGCTGGGGGAGAGACCCAGTACTTC. Translating gives CAWNSIPAGGETQYF.

The chain links TRBV27 to TRBJ2-7, with 10 bases lining up with TRBD1. Germline V gene lookup returns CDR1 MNHEY and CDR2 SMNVEV (reference sequence). Trimming at V came to 10 bases and at J to 5 bases, leaving 14 bases not matched to a gene. CDR3 length: 15 amino acids. The CDR3 spells CATRSTGQGYHEQYF. CDR3 nucleotide sequence: TGTGCCACCAGATCGACGGGACAGGGGTACCACGAGCAGTACTTC.

The chain uses TRBV29-1 and TRBJ1-2; 7 bases are shared with TRBD1. From germline, CDR1 is SQVTM and CDR2 ANQGSEA. The CDR3 has 13 amino acids. After removal of 6 bases from V and 3 bases from J, the junction contained 7 bases not matched to a gene. For the CDR3, the DNA is TGCAGCGTCGCCAGGGGGATGGACTATGGCTACACCTTC. The encoded protein is CSVARGMDYGYTF.

This clone was observed once. V is TRBV18 and J is TRBJ2-7; 7 bases match TRBD2. Trimming cost V 4 bases and J 0 bases; bases outside gene matches: 9. CDR1 and CDR2 from the germline V gene are KGHSH and LQKENI. The CDR3 is made up of 16 amino acids. The CDR3 sequence is CASSQGAGLLSYEQYF. The CDR3 DNA sequence: TGTGCCAGCTCACAGGGAGCGGGATTACTCTCCTACGAGCAGTACTTC.

The chain couples TRBV15 to TRBJ2-2, with a weak D call TRBD1 (6 bases). The V gene lost 1 base and the J gene lost 4 bases, with 10 bases spanning the gap. CDR3 length equals 15 residues. Germline CDR1 and CDR2: LNHNV and YYDKDF (reference sequence). The CDR3: CATSRGQAGTGELFF. DNA of the CDR3: TGTGCCACCAGCAGAGGACAGGCGGGCACCGGGGAGCTGTTTTTT.

This clone was observed a few times. This rearrangement joins TRBV27 to TRBJ2-7; possible D gene TRBD2, 6 bases. CDR3 length equals 13 residues. The V gene lost 3 bases and the J gene lost 0 bases, with 6 bases spanning the gap. Germline CDR1 is MNHEY and CDR2 is SMNVEV (reference sequence). This CDR3 is CASSLGGSYEQYF. CDR3 nucleotides: TGTGCCAGCAGTTTGGGGGGCTCCTACGAGCAGTACTTC.